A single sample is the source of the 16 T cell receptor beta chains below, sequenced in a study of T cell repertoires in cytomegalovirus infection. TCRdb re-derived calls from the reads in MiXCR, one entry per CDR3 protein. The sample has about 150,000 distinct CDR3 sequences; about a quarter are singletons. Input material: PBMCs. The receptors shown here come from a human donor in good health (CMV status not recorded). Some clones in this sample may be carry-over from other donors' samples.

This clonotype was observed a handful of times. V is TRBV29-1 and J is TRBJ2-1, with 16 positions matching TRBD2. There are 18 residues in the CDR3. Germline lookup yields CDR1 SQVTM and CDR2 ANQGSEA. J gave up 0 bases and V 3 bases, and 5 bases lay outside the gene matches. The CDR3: CSVEGLAGGKSSYNEQFF. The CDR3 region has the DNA TGCAGCGTTGAGGGACTAGCGGGAGGGAAAAGCTCCTACAATGAGCAGTTCTTC.

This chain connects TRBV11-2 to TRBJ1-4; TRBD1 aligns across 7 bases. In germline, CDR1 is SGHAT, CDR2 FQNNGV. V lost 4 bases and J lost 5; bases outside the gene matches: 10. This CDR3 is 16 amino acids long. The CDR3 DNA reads TGTGCCAGCAGCTCAAACCCCGGGACAGTGAATGAAAAACTGTTTTTT. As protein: CASSSNPGTVNEKLFF.

As DNA, the CDR3 is TGTGCCAGCAGTCCCTTAGGGGGGTCGAGCTCCTACGAGCAGTACTTC. As protein: CASSPLGGSSSYEQYF. V is TRBV28 and J is TRBJ2-7; the D call may be TRBD1 or TRBD2 (6 bases each). From germline, CDR1 is MDHEN and CDR2 SYDVKM. Trimming left V 5 bases short and J 0 bases short, with 17 bases between. The CDR3 covers 16 residues.

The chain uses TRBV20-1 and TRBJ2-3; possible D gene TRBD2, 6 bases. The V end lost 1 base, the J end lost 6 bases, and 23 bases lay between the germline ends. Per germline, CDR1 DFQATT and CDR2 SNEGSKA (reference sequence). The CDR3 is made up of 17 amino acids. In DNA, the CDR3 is TGCAGTGCTAGAGTCCCTGTAGCCCACATAAGCGGGGATACGCAGTATTTT. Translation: CSARVPVAHISGDTQYF.

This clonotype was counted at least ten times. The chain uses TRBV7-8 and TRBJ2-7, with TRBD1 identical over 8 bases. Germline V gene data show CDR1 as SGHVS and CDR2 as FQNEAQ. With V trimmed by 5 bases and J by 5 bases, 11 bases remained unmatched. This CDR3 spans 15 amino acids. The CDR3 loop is CASSPAGTGLHEQYF. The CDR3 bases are TGTGCCAGCAGCCCTGCCGGGACAGGATTACACGAGCAGTACTTC. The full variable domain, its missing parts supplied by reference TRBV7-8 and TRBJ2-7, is GAGVSQSPRYKVAKRGQDVALRCDPISGHVSLFWYQQALGQGPEFLTYFQNEAQLDKSGLPSDRFFAERPEGSVSTLKIQRTQQEDSAVYLCASSPAGTGLHEQYFGPGTRLTVT.

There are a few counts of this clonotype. DNA for the CDR3: TGTGCTAGTGGTTTGGCAGGGCTAGGGGGCTATGGCTACACCTTC. It translates to CASGLAGLGGYGYTF. The rearrangement uses TRBV12-5 and TRBJ1-2, with TRBD1 as a possible D gene (6 bases). Between the trimmed V and J ends, which lost 1 base and 4 bases, there was a span of 13 bases. The CDR3 is 15 residues long. In germline, CDR1 is LGHNT, CDR2 FRNRAP.

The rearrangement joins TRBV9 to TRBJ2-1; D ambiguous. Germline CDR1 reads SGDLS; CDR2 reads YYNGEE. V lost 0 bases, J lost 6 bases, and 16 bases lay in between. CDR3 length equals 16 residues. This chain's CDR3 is CASSVEPSGLVNEQFF. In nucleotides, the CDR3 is TGTGCCAGCAGCGTAGAGCCTTCCGGGCTCGTCAATGAGCAGTTCTTC.

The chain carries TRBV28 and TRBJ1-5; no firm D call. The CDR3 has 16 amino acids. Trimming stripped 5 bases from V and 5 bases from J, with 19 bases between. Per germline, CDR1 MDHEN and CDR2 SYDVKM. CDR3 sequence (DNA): TGTGCCAGCAGTCCACCCCCCCGCAGGACTTATCAGCCCCAGCATTTT. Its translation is CASSPPPRRTYQPQHF. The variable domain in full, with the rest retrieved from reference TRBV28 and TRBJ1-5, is DVKVTQSSRYLVKRTGEKVFLECVQDMDHENMFWYRQDPGLGLRLIYFSYDVKMKEKGDIPEGYSVSREKKERFSLILESASTNQTSMYLCASSPPPRRTYQPQHFGDGTRLSIL.

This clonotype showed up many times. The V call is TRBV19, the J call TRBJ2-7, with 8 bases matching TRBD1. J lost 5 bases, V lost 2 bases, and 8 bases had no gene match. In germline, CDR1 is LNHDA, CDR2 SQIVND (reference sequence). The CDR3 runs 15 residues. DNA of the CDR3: TGTGCCAGTAGTATATACGGACAGGGTATACACGAGCAGTACTTC. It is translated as CASSIYGQGIHEQYF.

The CDR3 loop reads CASSDRSLQETQYF. As DNA, the CDR3 is TGTGCCAGCAGTGACCGCAGTCTTCAAGAGACCCAGTACTTC. This chain connects TRBV6-1 to TRBJ2-5; D uncertain. CDR1 and CDR2 (germline): MNHNS, SASEGT. The CDR3 spans 14 residues. Trimming removed 3 bases at V and 2 bases at J, with 10 bases between.

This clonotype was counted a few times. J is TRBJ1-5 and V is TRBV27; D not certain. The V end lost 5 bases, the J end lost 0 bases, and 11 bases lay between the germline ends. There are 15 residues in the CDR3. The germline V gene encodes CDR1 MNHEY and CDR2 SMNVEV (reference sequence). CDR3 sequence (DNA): TGTGCCAGCAGTCCCCTCCAGTTTAGCAATCAGCCCCAGCATTTT. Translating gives CASSPLQFSNQPQHF.

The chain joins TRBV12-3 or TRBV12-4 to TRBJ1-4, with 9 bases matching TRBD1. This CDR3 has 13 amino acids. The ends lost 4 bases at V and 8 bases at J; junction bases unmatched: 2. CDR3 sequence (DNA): TGTGCCAGCAGTTGGGGACAGGGAGAAAAACTGTTTTTT. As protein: CASSWGQGEKLFF.

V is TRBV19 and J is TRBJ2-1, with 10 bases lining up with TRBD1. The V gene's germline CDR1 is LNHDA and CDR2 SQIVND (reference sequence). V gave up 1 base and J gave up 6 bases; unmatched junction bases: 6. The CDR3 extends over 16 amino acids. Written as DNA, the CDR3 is TGTGCCAGTAGTATAGGGAAAGGGACAGGGGTCAATGAGCAGTTCTTC. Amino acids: CASSIGKGTGVNEQFF.

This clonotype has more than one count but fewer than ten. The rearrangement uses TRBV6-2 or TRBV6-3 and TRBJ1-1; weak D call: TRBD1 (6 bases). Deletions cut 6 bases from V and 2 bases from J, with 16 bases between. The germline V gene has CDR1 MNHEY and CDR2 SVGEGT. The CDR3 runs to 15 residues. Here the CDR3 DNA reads TGTGCCAGCAGCCTAGTCGGGACACCCAACACTGAAGCTTTCTTT. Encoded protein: CASSLVGTPNTEAFF.

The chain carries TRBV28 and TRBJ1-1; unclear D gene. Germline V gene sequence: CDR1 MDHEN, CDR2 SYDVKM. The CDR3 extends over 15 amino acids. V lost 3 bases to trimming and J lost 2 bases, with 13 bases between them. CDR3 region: CASSFGTVTNTEAFF. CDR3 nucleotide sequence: TGTGCCAGCAGTTTTGGTACAGTGACCAACACTGAAGCTTTCTTT. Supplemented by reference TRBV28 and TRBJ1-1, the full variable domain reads DVKVTQSSRYLVKRTGEKVFLECVQDMDHENMFWYRQDPGLGLRLIYFSYDVKMKEKGDIPEGYSVSREKKERFSLILESASTNQTSMYLCASSFGTVTNTEAFFGQGTRLTVV.

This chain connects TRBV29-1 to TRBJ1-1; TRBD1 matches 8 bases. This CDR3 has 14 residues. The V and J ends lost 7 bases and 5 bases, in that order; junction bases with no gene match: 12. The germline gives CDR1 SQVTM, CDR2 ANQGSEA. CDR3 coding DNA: TGCAGCGACCTCGACAGGGGATCGAGAACTGAAGCTTTCTTT. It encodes CSDLDRGSRTEAFF.